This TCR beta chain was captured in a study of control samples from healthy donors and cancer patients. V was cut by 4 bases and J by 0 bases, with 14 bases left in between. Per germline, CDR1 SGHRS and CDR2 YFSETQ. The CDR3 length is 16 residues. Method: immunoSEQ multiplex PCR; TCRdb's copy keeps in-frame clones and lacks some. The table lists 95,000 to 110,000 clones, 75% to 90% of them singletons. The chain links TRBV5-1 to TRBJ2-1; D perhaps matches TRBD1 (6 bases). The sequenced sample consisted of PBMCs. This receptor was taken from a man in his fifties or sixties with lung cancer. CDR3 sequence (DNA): TGCGCCAGCAGCCCACGGCAGGGACACTCCTACAATGAGCAGTTCTTC. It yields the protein CASSPRQGHSYNEQFF.